This TCR beta chain was captured by sequencing in a study of control samples from healthy donors and cancer patients. CDR3 length: 14 amino acids. CDR1 and CDR2 from the germline V gene are SNHLY and FYNNEI. V gave up 4 bases and J gave up 7 bases; unmatched junction bases: 3. The assay was immunoSEQ multiplex PCR, and TCRdb's table has in-frame clones only and misses some. This table holds about 130,000 clones, around 93% found once. On this clone: Other DNA sequences in the sample encode the same CDR3.

The source material was blood. The source is a woman in her forties or fifties in good health. The V call is TRBV2, the J call TRBJ1-6; TRBD1 aligns across 8 bases. The CDR3 region has the DNA TGTGCCAGCAGTGCCGGGACAGGCAATTCACCCCTCCACTTT. It translates to CASSAGTGNSPLHF.